These 8 T cell receptor beta chains were all obtained from the same sample, sequenced in a study of T cell responses to AZD1222 COVID-19 vaccine. Data came from immunoSEQ multiplex PCR; TCRdb stores just in-frame clones and leaves some out. The sample includes about 110,000 clones, 91% of them seen just once. Sequences were derived from peripheral blood, sampled on day 0 of AZD1222 vaccination. The receptors were gathered from an adult in good health.

The V gene is TRBV12-1, the J gene TRBJ1-5; the tabulated D call, TRBD1, remains unverified against the DNA. TRBV12-1 is noted as a pseudogene. There are 17 residues in the CDR3. The chain's CDR3 is CASSRRGTGNSNQPQHF. The CDR3 DNA reads TGTGCCAGCAGCCGTCGAGGGACAGGAAATAGCAATCAGCCCCAGCATTTT.

The chain has TRBV6-2 or TRBV6-3 and TRBJ1-5, with 8 bases matching TRBD1. Germline CDR1 reads MNHEY; CDR2 reads SVGEGT. V shed 5 bases, J shed 6 bases, and the junction held 12 bases outside the gene matches. CDR3 size: 16 residues. The CDR3 DNA follows: TGTGCCAGCAGTCCCTCCTCGACAGGGGAACGTCAGCCCCAGCATTTT. It encodes CASSPSSTGERQPQHF.

The chain is built from TRBV7-9 and TRBJ2-7; TRBD1 matches at 7 bases. With V trimmed by 2 bases and J by 4 bases, 8 bases remained unmatched. The CDR3 covers 15 residues. CDR1 and CDR2 (germline): SEHNR, FQNEAQ (reference sequence). DNA of the CDR3: TGTGCCAGCAGCTTACCGACAGGGTCGGCGTACGAGCAGTACTTC. Translating gives CASSLPTGSAYEQYF.

J is TRBJ1-1 and V is TRBV6-2 or TRBV6-3; 8 bases line up with TRBD1. V gave up 2 bases and J gave up 2 bases; unmatched junction bases: 1. This CDR3 is 14 amino acids long. CDR1 is MNHEY and CDR2 is SVGEGT in the germline V gene. DNA for the CDR3: TGTGCCAGCAGTTACGACAGGGGAAACACTGAAGCTTTCTTT. It yields the protein CASSYDRGNTEAFF.

This clone has only one observation. CDR3 loop: CASGRGRNGYTF. As DNA, the CDR3 is TGTGCTAGTGGGAGGGGCCGGAATGGCTACACCTTC. The gene calls are TRBV12-5 and TRBJ1-2, with D possibly TRBD1 on 5 matching bases. Germline V CDR1 and CDR2: LGHNT, FRNRAP. This CDR3 region has 12 residues. V gave up 6 bases and J gave up 6 bases, with 11 bases separating them.

V usage is TRBV12-3 or TRBV12-4 and J usage is TRBJ1-2; no clear D. The CDR3 has 13 residues. The V end lost 6 bases, the J end lost 7 bases, and 15 bases lay between the germline ends. The CDR3 DNA sequence: TGTGCCAGCAGCCCCCAGGCTGGCGCTGGCTACACCTTC. It translates to CASSPQAGAGYTF.

The V and J genes are TRBV30 and TRBJ1-1; 9 nucleotides match TRBD1. The trim removed 4 bases at V and 4 bases at J, leaving 13 bases unmatched. The CDR3 is 16 residues long. Germline CDR1 and CDR2: GTSNPN and SVGIG (reference sequence). CDR3 sequence reads: CAWTLGGGQGITEAFF. In DNA form, the CDR3 reads TGTGCCTGGACCCTAGGGGGAGGACAGGGGATCACTGAAGCTTTCTTT.

The chain links TRBV5-1 to TRBJ2-1, with TRBD1 as a possible D gene (5 bases). With 0 bases removed from V and 9 bases from J, the gap between germline ends came to 10 bases. This CDR3 comprises 13 residues. Germline CDR1 is SGHRS and CDR2 is YFSETQ. CDR3 DNA: TGCGCCAGCAGCTTGGCCGGTAGGGGTGAGCAGTTCTTC. This codes for CASSLAGRGEQFF.